The text below deals with one TCR beta chain. Its antigen is unknown. No clone much larger than this one lies a single base away; base qualities are absent. TCRbeta CDR3 regions were amplified from genomic DNA by means of the immunoSEQ Assay, a bias-controlled multiplex PCR. Concerning the study's data processing: The number of nucleated cells in each sample was estimated from the amplification of reference gene primers within the assay. To quantify the absolute abundance of each unique TCRbeta CDR3 rearrangement, sequence reads were collapsed and filtered. Productive Simpson clonality was computed per sample as the square root of Simpson's diversity index over productive rearrangements. In its TCRdb copy, this immuneACCESS table keeps in-frame sequences only and misses some clones. Where compared with another copy, unresolved V genes explain less than half of these, and the others have no known cause. That table furnishes V, J and clone size, whereas the DNA furnished D and trimming. The sample has 200,000 to 250,000 clones on record, about 83% of them singletons. The ten top clones hold approximately 5% of the sample.

The sample originates from a study of blood T cell repertoires in COVID-19 (dated by TCRdb to about 2020). Notes on the research overall: The collaborator samples originated in the United States, Italy and Spain and spanned the acute and convalescent phases of COVID-19. The prospective study material was composed of cDNA or gDNA derived from T cells, B-cell-depleted T cells, or PBMCs. Subjects who had been exposed to COVID-19, were actively infected with it, or had recovered from it provided the deeply sampled blood TCRbeta repertoires that made up the dataset. The repertoires were released in a freely available public database meant as a resource for research on the immune response to SARS-CoV-2. Samples came from the ongoing ImmuneRACE study (first 160 participants) plus 1,254 subjects from 6 global collaborators. A de-identified subject ID, COVID-19 status, age in years and sex were almost always included in the sample metadata. Where available, HLA class I and class II types were obtained from metadata supplied by the sample provider rather than from assay-based typing. Study-level results and caveats: Clinical and demographic metadata were provided uncurated, with the amount varying by source and participant.

V lost 1 base and J lost 14 bases, and the count of bases not matched to a germline gene is 10. The germline V gene (reference sequence) provides CDR1 SGHNT and CDR2 YYREEE. Inclusive of the bounding cysteine and phenylalanine, the CDR3 is 13 residues long. Only the CDR3 DNA is retained, 39 bases long and in frame from the first base. Enrolling through a virtual design, the prospective study's participants ranged in age from roughly 18 to 89 years and lived across some 22 United States geographic areas. In the prospective study, participants were assigned to cohorts based on the clinical history participants reported in a screening survey and a study questionnaire. Exposed participants were defined as having been in contact with someone with a PCR-confirmed or clinician-diagnosed COVID-19 case within 2 weeks of study entry. In the prospective study, whole blood, serum and a nasopharyngeal or oropharyngeal swab were collected from each participant by mobile phlebotomists. Over a 2-month period, participants in the prospective study had the option of providing additional blood draws and questionnaires. Prospective study blood samples were shipped either frozen or at room temperature before DNA extraction.

The chain is encoded by TRBV5-4 joined to TRBJ2-3; 7 nucleotides in the junction match TRBD2. This TCR came from a woman in her forties or fifties who had been exposed to COVID-19. Sequenced input: PBMCs or T cells enriched from blood (not recorded which). The nucleotides read TGTGCCAGCAGCTTGAGCGGGGAGACCCACTCGTATTTT. The translation is CASSLSGETHSYF. The variable domain in full, with residues beyond the CDR3 obtained from the reference TRBV5-4 and TRBJ2-3 genes, is ETGVTQSPTHLIKTRGQQVTLRCSSQSGHNTVSWYQQALGQGPQFIFQYYREEENGRGNFPPRFSGLQFPNYSSELNVNALELDDSALYLCASSLSGETHSYFGPGTRLTVL.